This T cell receptor beta chain derives from a study of blood T cell repertoires in COVID-19. This clone ranks as medium-sized. V lost 2 bases and J 6 bases, leaving 17 bases between the germline ends. Germline lookup yields CDR1 MNHEY and CDR2 SVGEGT. The CDR3 runs to 16 residues. Data came from immunoSEQ multiplex PCR; TCRdb stores just in-frame clones and leaves some out. The sample shows about 24,000 clones, 75% to 90% of them seen only once. J is TRBJ1-5 and V is TRBV6-2 or TRBV6-3; D ambiguous. The sample taken for sequencing was peripheral blood. The origin of this receptor is an older woman with active COVID-19. The CDR3 region is CASSYLLSGSGQPQHF. The CDR3 DNA follows: TGTGCCAGCAGTTACCTCTTATCGGGTAGCGGTCAGCCCCAGCATTTT.